These 18 T cell receptor beta chains were sequenced from one sample in a study of blood T cells in healthy people across ages (dated by TCRdb to the mid-2010s). Libraries were prepared through 5' RACE. The listed sequencing device is Illumina HiSeq 2500. A second about 7 to 11 cycle PCR used a sample-barcoded 5' primer and a J-beta primer mix. The public reads were reanalyzed by TCRdb: fastp trimming at Q25, MiXCR alignment, in-frame beta chains only. Entries are consolidated by CDR3 protein sequence, retaining the most common genes and DNA. This sample comprises over 950,000 distinct CDR3 sequences, 51% of them detected only once. The top ten constitute about 22% of the sample. The sequencing sample was made of blood. These receptors originate from an older woman in good health.

This clonotype was seen a few times. CDR3 bases: TGCGCCAGCAGCCCCTATGGGGGAGCTGAAGCTTTCTTT. It is translated as CASSPYGGAEAFF. The gene calls are TRBV4-3 and TRBJ1-1; tentatively, D is TRBD1 (5 bases). The CDR3 spans 13 residues. The V end was cut by 4 bases, the J end by 6 bases, with 12 bases between. CDR1 LGHNA and CDR2 YSLEER come from the germline V gene.

The chain is built from TRBV5-6 and TRBJ2-5; TRBD1 might be the D (7 bases). The CDR3 runs 15 residues. Deletions cut 1 base from V and 5 bases from J, with 15 bases between. The germline gives CDR1 SGHDT, CDR2 YYEEEE. For the CDR3, the DNA is TGTGCCAGCAGCTTGTCCCGGGACAGCGGGGAGACCCAGTACTTC. This sequence encodes CASSLSRDSGETQYF. The variable domain in full, completed from reference TRBV5-6 and TRBJ2-5, reads DAGVTQSPTHLIKTRGQQVTLRCSPKSGHDTVSWYQQALGQGPQFIFQYYEEEERQRGNFPDRFSGHQFPNYSSELNVNALLLGDSALYLCASSLSRDSGETQYFGPGTRLLVL.

This clonotype was observed a few times. The rearrangement joins TRBV28 to TRBJ1-5; D is perhaps TRBD1 (5 bases). Germline V CDR1 and CDR2: MDHEN, SYDVKM. This CDR3 comprises 16 residues. Trimming took off 6 bases at V and 8 bases at J, with 23 bases between the two ends. CDR3 DNA: TGTGCCAGCAGATTAGGGGCCCTAAACCTCCTCAAGCCCCAGCATTTT. This translates into CASRLGALNLLKPQHF.

This clonotype was counted between two and nine times. The rearrangement links TRBV18 to TRBJ1-5, with 7 bases matching TRBD1. The V and J ends lost 5 bases and 3 bases, in that order; junction bases with no gene match: 4. From germline, CDR1 is KGHSH and CDR2 LQKENI. This CDR3 contains 14 residues. CDR3 protein: CASSGGQDNQPQHF. The CDR3, as DNA: TGTGCCAGCTCAGGAGGACAGGACAATCAGCCCCAGCATTTT.

This clonotype was counted between two and nine times. This chain links TRBV4-2 with TRBJ2-1; 8 bases line up with TRBD1. The germline gives CDR1 LGHNA, CDR2 YNFKEQ. The CDR3 extends over 17 amino acids. V lost 4 bases and J lost 6; bases outside the gene matches: 14. CDR3 loop: CASSLTYRQGSRNEQFF. The CDR3 region has the DNA TGTGCCAGCAGCCTCACTTACCGACAGGGGAGTCGCAATGAGCAGTTCTTC.

This clonotype is a singleton in its sample. The chain is built from TRBV7-3 and TRBJ2-1; a possible D gene is TRBD1 (5 bases). Germline CDR1 and CDR2: SGHTA and FQGTGA. This CDR3 has 15 residues. Trimming removed 2 bases at V and 8 bases at J, with 16 bases between. CDR3 sequence reads: CASSLQRGSVDEQFF. The CDR3 nucleotides read TGTGCCAGCAGCTTACAAAGGGGCTCGGTGGATGAGCAGTTCTTC.

This rearrangement joins TRBV5-1 to TRBJ2-1, with TRBD2 matching 8 bases. The J call is uncertain, as TRBJ2-7 better fits the DNA end. The CDR3 loop spans 16 amino acids. Germline V CDR1 and CDR2: SGHRS, YFSETQ. In DNA form, the CDR3 reads TGCGCCAGCAGCTATCAGAGCGGGGGAGTGGACAATGAGCAGTACTTC. Translated: CASSYQSGGVDNEQYF.

There are many counts of this clonotype. The chain joins TRBV20-1 to TRBJ2-4; the match to TRBD2 covers 11 bases. The germline CDR1 and CDR2 sequences are DFQATT and SNEGSKA (reference sequence). The CDR3 consists of 14 residues. CDR3 coding DNA: TGCAGCGCACGACTAGCGGGGTTTAGGGACATTCAGTACTTC. It codes for CSARLAGFRDIQYF.

The V call is TRBV9, the J call TRBJ2-5; weak D call: TRBD1 (5 bases). Germline lookup yields CDR1 SGDLS and CDR2 YYNGEE. V was trimmed by 0 bases and J by 5 bases, leaving 17 bases between them. This CDR3 is 16 amino acids long. The CDR3 nucleotides are TGTGCCAGCAGCGTAGCGATCGCCAGGGTCGGGGAGACCCAGTACTTC. This encodes CASSVAIARVGETQYF.

This clonotype was counted between two and nine times. This chain uses TRBV29-1 with TRBJ2-1, with 13 positions matching TRBD2. Germline assignment: CDR1 SQVTM and CDR2 ANQGSEA. The CDR3 contains 15 residues. V lost 7 bases to trimming and J lost 2 bases; unmatched junction nucleotides: 5. The CDR3 sequence: CSDRTSGGPYNEQFF. CDR3 nucleotides: TGCAGCGACCGGACTAGCGGGGGACCCTACAATGAGCAGTTCTTC.

This clonotype was seen a few times. The CDR3 nucleotides are TGCAGCGTTGTTACCTCTCCAGGGGGAGGTAACTATGGCTACACCTTC. The encoded protein is CSVVTSPGGGNYGYTF. This chain uses TRBV29-1 with TRBJ1-2; 7 nucleotides match TRBD1. V lost 4 bases, J lost 1 base, and 12 bases stayed unmatched. Germline-derived CDR1 and CDR2 are SQVTM and ANQGSEA. CDR3 length: 16 amino acids.

With respect to this clonotype: A much more abundant neighbour one base away suggests this may be a read error. The gene calls are TRBV7-9 and TRBJ2-3; a possible D gene is TRBD2 (5 bases). Trimming pared 2 bases from V and 4 bases from J, leaving 10 bases between. The CDR3 has 14 amino acids. Germline CDR1 and CDR2: SEHNR and FQNEAQ (reference sequence). The CDR3 here is CASSLIWGADTQYF. The CDR3 DNA reads TGTGCCAGCAGCTTAATCTGGGGAGCAGATACGCAGTATTTT.

The chain uses TRBV7-6 and TRBJ2-5, with D hard to call. This CDR3 comprises 16 residues. Trimming removed 0 bases at V and 2 bases at J, with 13 bases between. Germline CDR1 reads SGHVS; CDR2 reads FNYEAQ. CDR3 nucleotide sequence: TGTGCCAGCAGCTTAGCGCTGGCATTAAGGCAAGAGACCCAGTACTTC. Its translation: CASSLALALRQETQYF.

V usage is TRBV28 and J usage is TRBJ2-7; 7 nucleotides line up with TRBD1. The CDR3 contains 14 residues. With 6 bases clipped from V and 4 bases from J, the junction kept 9 bases outside the gene matches. Germline CDR1 is MDHEN and CDR2 is SYDVKM. This CDR3 reads CASRYPGQRYEQYF. The CDR3 bases are TGTGCCAGCAGGTATCCGGGACAGAGATACGAGCAGTACTTC.

The chain carries TRBV30 and TRBJ2-4; a possible D gene is TRBD2 (6 bases). Trimming shortened V by 0 bases and J by 13 bases, and 16 bases separated the two germline ends. Germline CDR1 and CDR2: GTSNPN and SVGIG (reference sequence). The CDR3 spans 13 residues. CDR3 amino acids: CAWSVGGDGKQYF. CDR3 nucleotides: TGTGCCTGGAGTGTAGGAGGGGATGGGAAGCAGTACTTC.

The CDR3 sequence is CASGSPRSNYGYTF. The CDR3 nucleotides read TGTGCCAGCGGCTCCCCCCGCAGCAACTATGGCTACACCTTC. The chain joins TRBV11-2 to TRBJ1-2; D ambiguous. Germline assignment: CDR1 SGHAT and CDR2 FQNNGV. The CDR3 runs 14 residues. Trimming cost V 8 bases and J 2 bases, with 15 bases left between them.

This clonotype was observed a handful of times. This chain links TRBV11-3 with TRBJ2-1; TRBD1 agrees at 9 bases. This CDR3 has 15 residues. The V and J ends lost 2 bases and 7 bases, in that order; junction bases with no gene match: 6. CDR1 and CDR2 from the germline V gene are SGHNT and YENEEA. Here the CDR3 DNA reads TGTGCCAGCAGCTTAACCGGGACAGGGTTAAATGAGCAGTTCTTC. Translation: CASSLTGTGLNEQFF. The full variable domain, in which reference TRBV11-3 and TRBJ2-1 provide the parts outside the CDR3, is EAGVVQSPRYKIIEKKQPVAFWCNPISGHNTLYWYLQNLGQGPELLIRYENEEAVDDSQLPKDRFSAERLKGVDSTLKIQPAELGDSAVYLCASSLTGTGLNEQFFGPGTRLTVL.

About this clonotype itself: Sequence at one end of the junction differs from germline and may be a read error. J is TRBJ2-7 and V is TRBV28; the match to TRBD1 covers 7 bases. Per the germline V gene, CDR1 is MDHEN and CDR2 is SYDVKM. The CDR3 contains 16 residues. The CDR3: CTSITRSRDRTYEQYF. Here the CDR3 DNA reads TGTACCAGCATCACGAGGTCCCGGGACAGAACGTACGAGCAGTACTTC. Full variable domain (rest looked up from reference TRBV28 and TRBJ2-7): DVKVTQSSRYLVKRTGEKVFLECVQDMDHENMFWYRQDPGLGLRLIYFSYDVKMKEKGDIPEGYSVSREKKERFSLILESASTNQTSMYLCTSITRSRDRTYEQYFGPGTRLTVT.